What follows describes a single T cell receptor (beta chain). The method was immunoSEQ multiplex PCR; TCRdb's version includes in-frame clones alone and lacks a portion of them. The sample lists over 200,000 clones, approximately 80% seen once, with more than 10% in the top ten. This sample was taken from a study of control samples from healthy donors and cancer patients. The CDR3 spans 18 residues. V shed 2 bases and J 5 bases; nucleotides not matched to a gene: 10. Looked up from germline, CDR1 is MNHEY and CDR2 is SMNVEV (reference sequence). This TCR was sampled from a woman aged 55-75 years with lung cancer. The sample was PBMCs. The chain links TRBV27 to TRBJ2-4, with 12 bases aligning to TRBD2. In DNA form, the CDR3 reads TGTGCCAGCAGTTTAACCCCTAGCGGGGGGGCAAGGCAAAACATTCAGTACTTC. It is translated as CASSLTPSGGARQNIQYF.